The source of this T cell receptor beta chain is a study of T cell changes during pregnancy in multiple sclerosis. Sequencing was performed with immunoSEQ multiplex PCR; in TCRdb, only in-frame clones are kept and a portion is missing. The sample carries 36,000 or so clones, 88% recorded once. Source: CD4+ T cells from peripheral blood mononuclear cells, taken in the first trimester of pregnancy. The sequence came from a female donor with multiple sclerosis, enrolled in a pregnancy study.

The CDR3 coding sequence is TGTGCCAGCAGCTTAAATGGTGGACAGGGTGCGCAGTACTTC. Its protein product is CASSLNGGQGAQYF. The rearrangement uses TRBV7-3 and TRBJ2-7; 8 bases are shared with TRBD1. The J segment lost 9 bases and the V segment lost 1 base, leaving 8 bases of the junction unmatched. Germline CDR1 SGHTA, CDR2 FQGTGA. The length of the CDR3 is 14 residues.